Listed below are T cell receptor beta chains from one sample, sequenced in a study of spatial heterogeneity in lung cancer. MiXCR was run by TCRdb on the 5' RACE reads, yielding one entry per CDR3 protein. The data hold about 85,000 distinct CDR3 sequences, with approximately 20% observed a single time. Specimen: PBMCs, collected at surgery. These receptors were collected from a male donor with early-stage non-small cell lung cancer. Each CDR3 is given with its conserved first and last residue. Fields, in order: D gene, J gene, V gene, clone size, CDR3 protein, CDR3 DNA. D genes are given only for firm matches. Clone size, where shown, is once, few, many, or a class for clones that have expanded.

.	TRBJ2-1	TRBV10-3	.	CAISELGNHNEQFF	TGTGCCATCAGTGAGTTGGGCAACCACAATGAGCAGTTCTTC
.	TRBJ2-7	TRBV14	few	CASSQALGQGTYEQYF	TGTGCCAGCAGCCAAGCCCTCGGCCAGGGGACCTACGAGCAGTACTTC
.	TRBJ1-1	TRBV9	.	CASSVGVTVAEAFF	TGTGCCAGCAGCGTAGGGGTCACCGTCGCTGAAGCTTTCTTT
TRBD1	TRBJ2-5	TRBV6-1	many	CASSLQGEETQYF	TGTGCCAGCAGCCTACAGGGGGAAGAGACCCAGTACTTC
.	TRBJ2-7	TRBV5-4	few	CASSLMGAVAYEQYF	TGTGCCAGCAGCTTGATGGGAGCCGTCGCCTACGAGCAGTACTTC
.	TRBJ1-1	TRBV19	few	CASIRTNTEAFF	TGTGCCAGTATCCGCACGAACACTGAAGCTTTCTTT
.	TRBJ2-2	TRBV28	.	CASSFVGAGGELFF	TGTGCCAGCAGTTTCGTGGGGGCCGGCGGGGAGCTGTTTTTT
TRBD2	TRBJ2-1	TRBV6-5	.	CASKGLTYNEQFF	TGTGCCAGCAAGGGACTAACCTACAATGAGCAGTTCTTC
TRBD1	TRBJ2-3	TRBV27	many	CASSSRTGWRTDTQYF	TGTGCCAGCAGTTCCAGGACAGGGTGGCGCACAGATACGCAGTATTTT
.	TRBJ2-1	TRBV11-1	.	CASSSTGTLPYNEQFF	TGTGCCAGCAGCTCAACCGGGACATTGCCCTACAATGAGCAGTTCTTC
.	TRBJ2-5	TRBV3-1	few	CASSQKRTGRVGETQYF	TGTGCCAGCAGCCAAAAGAGGACAGGGAGGGTCGGGGAGACCCAGTACTTC
.	TRBJ1-1	TRBV4-1	.	CASSQEGGAGAKDTEAFF	TGCGCCAGCAGCCAAGAAGGGGGGGCAGGGGCCAAGGACACTGAAGCTTTCTTT
.	TRBJ2-2	TRBV7-2	.	CASSPQTSSGELFF	TGTGCCAGCAGCCCCCAGACTAGTTCCGGGGAGCTGTTTTTT
TRBD2	TRBJ2-1	TRBV20-1	few	CSARTGLAGEGSYNEQFF	TGCAGTGCTAGGACGGGACTAGCGGGAGAGGGGTCCTACAATGAGCAGTTCTTC
.	TRBJ1-1	TRBV4-1	many	CASSQLAENTEAFF	TGCGCCAGCAGCCAGTTGGCGGAGAACACTGAAGCTTTCTTT
.	TRBJ2-2	TRBV29-1	few	CSVKMMGRPLTGELFF	TGCAGCGTTAAGATGATGGGGCGACCACTCACCGGGGAGCTGTTTTTT
.	TRBJ1-1	TRBV5-5	few	CASSLGDVRRAFF	TGTGCCAGCAGCTTAGGAGACGTAAGACGGGCTTTCTTT
TRBD1	TRBJ1-4	TRBV20-1	.	CSARDMTGYEKLFF	TGCAGTGCTAGAGATATGACAGGGTATGAAAAACTGTTTTTT
.	TRBJ2-3	TRBV20-1	many	CSARDLSGTDTQYF	TGCAGTGCTAGAGATCTGAGCGGCACAGATACGCAGTATTTT
TRBD1	TRBJ1-1	TRBV6-6	few	CASSYAGQRLNTEAFF	TGTGCCAGCAGTTACGCGGGACAGCGCCTGAACACTGAAGCTTTCTTT
.	TRBJ2-3	TRBV12-3/TRBV12-4	many	CASSFSPGLGTDTQYF	TGTGCCAGCAGTTTTTCCCCAGGGCTTGGCACAGATACGCAGTATTTT
TRBD2	TRBJ2-5	TRBV4-3	.	CASSQDDRGGGKTQYF	TGCGCCAGCAGCCAAGATGATCGGGGGGGTGGAAAGACCCAGTACTTC